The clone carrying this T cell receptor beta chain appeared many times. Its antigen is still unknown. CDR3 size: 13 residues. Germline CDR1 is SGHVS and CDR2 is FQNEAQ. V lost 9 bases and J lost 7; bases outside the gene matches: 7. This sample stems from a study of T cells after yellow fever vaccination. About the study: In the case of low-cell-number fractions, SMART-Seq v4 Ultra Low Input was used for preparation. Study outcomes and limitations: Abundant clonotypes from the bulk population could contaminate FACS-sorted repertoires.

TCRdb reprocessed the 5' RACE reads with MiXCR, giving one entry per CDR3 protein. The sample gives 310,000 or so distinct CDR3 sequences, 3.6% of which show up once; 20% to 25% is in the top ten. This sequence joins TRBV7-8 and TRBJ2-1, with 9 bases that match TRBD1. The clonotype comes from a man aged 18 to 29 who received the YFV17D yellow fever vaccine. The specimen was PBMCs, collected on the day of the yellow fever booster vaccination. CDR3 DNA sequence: TGTGCCAGTTTTCCGGGACAGGGAAATGAGCAGTTCTTC. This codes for CASFPGQGNEQFF.